The 10 T cell receptor beta chains given below trace back to one sample, sequenced in a study of vaccination and CD4 T cells after COVID-19. CD4+ T cells that had been cultured provided DNA sequenced with the Oncomine TCR Beta short-read assay. TCRdb reanalysed the PCR reads using MiXCR and keeps one entry per CDR3 protein. This sample carries 10,000 to 15,000 distinct CDR3 sequences, around half of them seen once, and the ten largest clones take about 15%. Regarding treatment: approximately nine-day PBMC culture with coronavirus spike peptide pools or control peptides (ViraFEST assay). For these TCRs, the target antigens are not known. Sequenced material: CD4+ T cells from blood, cultured in vitro. Receptors originate from a human donor who had recovered from COVID-19.

The chain is built from TRBV4-3 and TRBJ2-7; unclear D gene. V lost 0 bases to trimming and J lost 4 bases, with 13 bases between them. CDR3 length: 15 residues. Germline CDR1 reads LGHNA; CDR2 reads YSLEER. The CDR3 loop reads CASSQDPKGRYEQYF. The DNA of the CDR3 is TGCGCCAGCAGCCAAGATCCAAAGGGTCGGTACGAGCAGTACTTC.

This clonotype was seen a few times. V usage is TRBV20-1 and J usage is TRBJ2-1; 14 nucleotides match TRBD2. Germline CDR1 is DFQATT and CDR2 is SNEGSKA (reference sequence). J gave up 5 bases and V 1 base, and 4 bases lay outside the gene matches. The length of the CDR3 is 16 residues. The CDR3 protein is CSARGGLAGGHNEQFF. In DNA form, the CDR3 reads TGCAGTGCTAGAGGTGGACTAGCGGGGGGTCACAATGAGCAGTTCTTC.

The J gene is TRBJ1-5, the V gene TRBV20-1; D is unresolved. CDR3 size: 12 residues. V was cut by 6 bases and J by 2 bases, with 8 bases left in between. CDR1 is DFQATT and CDR2 is SNEGSKA in the germline V gene (reference sequence). The CDR3 region is CSAVPGNQPQHF. Here the CDR3 DNA reads TGCAGTGCGGTACCTGGCAATCAGCCCCAGCATTTT.

This clonotype appeared a single time. The chain combines TRBV20-1 with TRBJ2-5, with D perhaps TRBD2 (6 bases). The CDR3 length is 14 residues. The germline CDR1 and CDR2 sequences are DFQATT and SNEGSKA (reference sequence). The germline V and J ends were trimmed by 0 bases and 2 bases, with 10 bases remaining between them. The CDR3 sequence: CSAREGGEQETQYF. The DNA of the CDR3 is TGCAGTGCTAGAGAGGGGGGAGAACAAGAGACCCAGTACTTC.

The chain recombines TRBV5-4 with TRBJ1-2, with TRBD1 matching 7 bases. The V gene end was trimmed by 3 bases and the J gene end by 4 bases; junction bases not matched to a gene: 9. This CDR3 has 15 residues. Germline CDR1 and CDR2: SGHNT and YYREEE (reference sequence). The CDR3 sequence: CASSSGQIIGYGYTF. Here the CDR3 DNA reads TGTGCCAGCAGCTCGGGACAGATAATCGGCTATGGCTACACCTTC.

The chain joins TRBV7-9 to TRBJ2-7; D is ambiguous. Trimming stripped 5 bases from V and 6 bases from J, with 11 bases between. Germline loops: CDR1 SEHNR, CDR2 FQNEAQ (reference sequence). CDR3 length equals 12 residues. CDR3 sequence (DNA): TGTGCCAGCAGCCCCCAGGCCTCCGAGCAGTACTTC. It yields the protein CASSPQASEQYF.

This clonotype was counted a single time. The chain uses TRBV12-3 or TRBV12-4 and TRBJ1-1; tentative D call: TRBD1 (5 bases). The CDR3 runs 14 residues. V lost 2 bases to trimming and J lost 5 bases, with 12 bases between them. The chain's CDR3 is CASSLLGGVTEAFF. The CDR3 DNA sequence: TGTGCCAGCAGTTTATTGGGGGGGGTGACTGAAGCTTTCTTT.

V is TRBV19 and J is TRBJ1-2, with D tentatively TRBD1 (5 bases). This CDR3 has 14 residues. Germline V lookup: CDR1 LNHDA, CDR2 SQIVND (reference sequence). The germline V and J ends were trimmed by 3 bases and 5 bases, with 13 bases remaining between them. The CDR3 sequence is CASSIFDSWYGYTF. The DNA for the CDR3 is TGTGCCAGTAGTATTTTCGACAGCTGGTATGGCTACACCTTC.

The rearrangement uses TRBV20-1 and TRBJ1-2; possible D gene TRBD1, 5 bases. From germline, CDR1 is DFQATT and CDR2 SNEGSKA (reference sequence). The CDR3 length is 12 residues. V lost 1 base, J lost 4 bases, and 7 bases lay in between. CDR3 DNA: TGCAGTGCTAGAGCCAGGGTCTATGGCTACACCTTC. Its protein is CSARARVYGYTF.

The chain joins TRBV12-3 or TRBV12-4 to TRBJ2-2; 9 positions match TRBD1. V lost 6 bases, J lost 7 bases, and 9 bases stayed unmatched. The CDR3 totals 15 residues. CDR3 DNA sequence: TGTGCCAGCAGCATGGACAGGGGTGTAGGCGGGGAGCTGTTTTTT. Its protein product is CASSMDRGVGGELFF.